A selection of T cell receptor beta chains follows, all from one sample in a study of technical replicates of blood from a handful of donors. Sequenced by immunoSEQ multiplex PCR; TCRdb stores in-frame clones only, minus some. The sample shows approximately 79,000 clones, 95% to 98% of them seen only once. What was sequenced was T cells isolated from PBMCs. These receptor sequences come from a human donor in good health. CDR3s include the opening cysteine and the closing phenylalanine or tryptophan. D genes are given only for firm matches. Rows give clone size only sometimes, using once, few, many, or a class for an expanded clone.

CDR3aa: CASSQGQSPTSPLHF
CDR3nt: TGCGCCAGCAGCCAGGGACAGAGCCCTACTTCACCCCTCCACTTT
v_gene: TRBV4-1
j_gene: TRBJ1-6
abundance: .
d_gene: TRBD1

CDR3aa: CASSVVGTSGFQETQYF
CDR3nt: TGTGCCAGCAGCGTAGTTGGGACTAGCGGTTTCCAAGAGACCCAGTACTTC
v_gene: TRBV9
j_gene: TRBJ2-5
abundance: once
d_gene: TRBD2

CDR3aa: CASSWGRNTGELFF
CDR3nt: TGTGCCAGCAGCTGGGGCAGGAACACCGGGGAGCTGTTTTTT
v_gene: TRBV7-9
j_gene: TRBJ2-2
abundance: .
d_gene: .

CDR3aa: CASSSQGALSYEQYF
CDR3nt: TGTGCCAGCAGTTCACAGGGGGCTCTCTCCTACGAGCAGTACTTC
v_gene: TRBV25-1
j_gene: TRBJ2-7
abundance: .
d_gene: TRBD1

CDR3aa: CASSQDTSGYEQYF
CDR3nt: TGCGCCAGCAGCCAAGATACGTCAGGTTACGAGCAGTACTTC
v_gene: TRBV4-1
j_gene: TRBJ2-7
abundance: .
d_gene: .

CDR3aa: CASSRSPQTDLANYGYTF
CDR3nt: TGTGCCAGCAGTCGGAGCCCCCAGACAGACCTTGCTAACTATGGCTACACCTTC
v_gene: TRBV6-4
j_gene: TRBJ1-2
abundance: once
d_gene: .

CDR3aa: CASSSDRENTGELFF
CDR3nt: TGTGCCAGCAGCTCTGACAGGGAGAACACCGGGGAGCTGTTTTTT
v_gene: TRBV7-9
j_gene: TRBJ2-2
abundance: .
d_gene: TRBD1

CDR3aa: CASSFGADSYEQYF
CDR3nt: TGCGCCAGCAGCTTTGGCGCCGACAGCTACGAGCAGTACTTC
v_gene: TRBV5-1
j_gene: TRBJ2-7
abundance: .
d_gene: .

CDR3aa: CASSLSPGGAIYNEQFF
CDR3nt: TGTGCCAGCAGCTTATCCCCCGGGGGGGCGATCTACAATGAGCAGTTCTTC
v_gene: TRBV11-3
j_gene: TRBJ2-1
abundance: .
d_gene: TRBD2

CDR3aa: CASRQGQLTEAFF
CDR3nt: TGTGCCAGCAGGCAAGGACAGCTCACTGAAGCTTTCTTT
v_gene: TRBV7-6
j_gene: TRBJ1-1
abundance: .
d_gene: .

CDR3aa: CASSQDRGFDQPQHF
CDR3nt: TGCGCCAGCAGCCAAGATCGAGGGTTTGATCAGCCCCAGCATTTT
v_gene: TRBV4-1
j_gene: TRBJ1-5
abundance: .
d_gene: .

CDR3aa: CSVVDYYGYTF
CDR3nt: TGCAGCGTTGTGGACTACTATGGCTACACCTTC
v_gene: TRBV29-1
j_gene: TRBJ1-2
abundance: .
d_gene: .

CDR3aa: CASSDSTGGYNGYTF
CDR3nt: TGTGCCAGCAGTGACTCGACAGGGGGCTATAATGGCTACACCTTC
v_gene: TRBV6-1
j_gene: TRBJ1-2
abundance: .
d_gene: TRBD1

CDR3aa: CASSVTREGLLTYEQYF
CDR3nt: TGTGCCAGCAGCGTAACAAGGGAGGGGCTCCTCACCTACGAGCAGTACTTC
v_gene: TRBV11-2
j_gene: TRBJ2-7
abundance: .
d_gene: TRBD2

CDR3aa: CASSPPTGAYGYTF
CDR3nt: TGCGCCAGCAGTCCTCCGACAGGGGCCTATGGCTACACCTTC
v_gene: TRBV10-2
j_gene: TRBJ1-2
abundance: .
d_gene: TRBD1

CDR3aa: CASSLVLSDTEAFF
CDR3nt: TGCGCCAGCAGCTTGGTGTTGTCTGACACTGAAGCTTTCTTT
v_gene: TRBV5-1
j_gene: TRBJ1-1
abundance: .
d_gene: .

CDR3aa: CSVLGQGYGYTF
CDR3nt: TGCAGCGTCCTGGGACAGGGCTATGGCTACACCTTC
v_gene: TRBV29-1
j_gene: TRBJ1-2
abundance: .
d_gene: TRBD1

CDR3aa: CAISESTGAGQPQHF
CDR3nt: TGTGCCATCAGTGAGTCGACAGGGGCGGGTCAGCCCCAGCATTTT
v_gene: TRBV10-3
j_gene: TRBJ1-5
abundance: .
d_gene: TRBD1

CDR3aa: CASSSPGTRGARDEQFF
CDR3nt: TGTGCCAGCAGCAGTCCCGGGACTAGGGGAGCCAGGGATGAGCAGTTCTTC
v_gene: TRBV9
j_gene: TRBJ2-1
abundance: .
d_gene: TRBD2

CDR3aa: CASRTQDYGYTF
CDR3nt: TGTGCCAGCAGAACGCAGGATTATGGCTACACCTTC
v_gene: TRBV28
j_gene: TRBJ1-2
abundance: .
d_gene: .

CDR3aa: CASSPPSGSVVNDEQFF
CDR3nt: TGTGCCAGCAGCCCCCCTAGCGGGAGTGTCGTTAACGATGAGCAGTTCTTC
v_gene: TRBV28
j_gene: TRBJ2-1
abundance: .
d_gene: TRBD2

CDR3aa: CASSLIQGEGTEAFF
CDR3nt: TGTGCCAGCAGTTTAATACAGGGTGAGGGCACTGAAGCTTTCTTT
v_gene: TRBV28
j_gene: TRBJ1-1
abundance: .
d_gene: .

CDR3aa: CASSSGRDTQYF
CDR3nt: TGTGCCAGCAGTTCTGGGAGGGATACGCAGTATTTT
v_gene: TRBV25-1
j_gene: TRBJ2-3
abundance: .
d_gene: .

CDR3aa: CASSLLLTGFVVNTEAFF
CDR3nt: TGCGCCAGCAGCTTATTACTGACAGGGTTTGTTGTGAACACTGAAGCTTTCTTT
v_gene: TRBV5-1
j_gene: TRBJ1-1
abundance: .
d_gene: TRBD1

CDR3aa: CASSLLSENTEAFF
CDR3nt: TGCGCCAGCAGCTTGTTGAGCGAAAACACTGAAGCTTTCTTT
v_gene: TRBV5-1
j_gene: TRBJ1-1
abundance: once
d_gene: .

CDR3aa: CASSGQVNTEAFF
CDR3nt: TGTGCCAGCTCGGGACAGGTGAACACTGAAGCTTTCTTT
v_gene: TRBV2
j_gene: TRBJ1-1
abundance: .
d_gene: TRBD1

CDR3aa: CASSAGQGDGYTF
CDR3nt: TGTGCCAGCAGCGCCGGACAGGGGGATGGCTACACCTTC
v_gene: TRBV9
j_gene: TRBJ1-2
abundance: .
d_gene: TRBD1

CDR3aa: CASSPSGVNEQFF
CDR3nt: TGTGCCAGCAGCCCATCGGGGGTTAATGAGCAGTTCTTC
v_gene: TRBV7-2
j_gene: TRBJ2-1
abundance: .
d_gene: .

CDR3aa: CASSQYRGQETQYF
CDR3nt: TGTGCCAGCAGCCAGTACAGGGGGCAAGAGACCCAGTACTTC
v_gene: TRBV7-8
j_gene: TRBJ2-5
abundance: .
d_gene: TRBD1

CDR3aa: CASSQEVWINGTYGVFTF
CDR3nt: TGCGCCAGCAGCCAAGAAGTGTGGATTAACGGGACTTATGGTGTCTTCACCTTC
v_gene: TRBV4-1
j_gene: TRBJ1-2
abundance: .
d_gene: .

CDR3aa: CASSQDRARSSYNEQFF
CDR3nt: TGCGCCAGCAGCCAAGATCGCGCTAGGAGCTCCTACAATGAGCAGTTCTTC
v_gene: TRBV4-1
j_gene: TRBJ2-1
abundance: .
d_gene: .

CDR3aa: CASSQDELAGVHEQYF
CDR3nt: TGTGCCAGCAGCCAAGATGAGCTAGCGGGGGTCCACGAGCAGTACTTC
v_gene: TRBV4-2
j_gene: TRBJ2-7
abundance: .
d_gene: TRBD2

CDR3aa: CASSPGDTSYEQYF
CDR3nt: TGCGCCAGCAGCCCAGGGGACACAAGCTACGAGCAGTACTTC
v_gene: TRBV5-1
j_gene: TRBJ2-7
abundance: .
d_gene: .

CDR3aa: CATSRDYDVQRETQYF
CDR3nt: TGTGCCACCAGCAGAGATTACGACGTACAGCGGGAGACCCAGTACTTC
v_gene: TRBV15
j_gene: TRBJ2-5
abundance: .
d_gene: .

CDR3aa: CASSVSRFYEQYF
CDR3nt: TGCGCCAGCAGTGTCTCCAGGTTCTACGAGCAGTACTTC
v_gene: TRBV10-1
j_gene: TRBJ2-7
abundance: .
d_gene: .

CDR3aa: CASSLTGGLWEKLFF
CDR3nt: TGTGCCAGCAGCCTTACAGGGGGTCTCTGGGAAAAACTGTTTTTT
v_gene: TRBV27
j_gene: TRBJ1-4
abundance: .
d_gene: TRBD1